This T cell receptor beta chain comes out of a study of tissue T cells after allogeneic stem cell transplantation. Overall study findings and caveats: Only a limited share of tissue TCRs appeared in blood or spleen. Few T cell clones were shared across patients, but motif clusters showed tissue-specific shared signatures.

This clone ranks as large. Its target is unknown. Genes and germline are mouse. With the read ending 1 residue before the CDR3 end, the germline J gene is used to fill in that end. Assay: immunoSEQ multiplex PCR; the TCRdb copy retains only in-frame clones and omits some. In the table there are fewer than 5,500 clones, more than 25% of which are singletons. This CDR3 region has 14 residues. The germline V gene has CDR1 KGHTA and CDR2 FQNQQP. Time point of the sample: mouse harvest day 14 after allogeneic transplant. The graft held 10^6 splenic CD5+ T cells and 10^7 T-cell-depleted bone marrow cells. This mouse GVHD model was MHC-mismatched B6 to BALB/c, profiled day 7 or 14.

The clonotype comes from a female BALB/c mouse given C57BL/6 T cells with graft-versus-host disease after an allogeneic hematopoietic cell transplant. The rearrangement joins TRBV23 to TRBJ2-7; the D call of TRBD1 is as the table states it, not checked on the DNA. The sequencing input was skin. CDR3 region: CSSSQSTGGYEQYF. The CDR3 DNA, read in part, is TGCTCCAGCAGTCAATCGACAGGGGGGTATGAACAGTAC.